The rows below give T cell receptor beta chains drawn from one sample of a study of beta chain features in type 1 diabetes. Sequenced by immunoSEQ multiplex PCR; TCRdb stores in-frame clones only, minus some. The repertoire holds roughly 140,000 clones, with about a tenth as singletons. Source material: central memory CD4+ T cells from blood. The receptors shown here come from a man aged 30 to 45 with type 1 diabetes. The CDR3 runs from the conserved cysteine through the conserved F or W. The D gene is left open where the match is weak. Clone size is given for some rows only: seen once, a few or many times, or a class if the clone is expanded.

j_call: TRBJ1-1
clone_size: NA
v_call: TRBV29-1
d_call: TRBD1
cdr3_nt: TGCAGCGTGGTGAACAGGGGCTACACTGAAGCTTTCTTT
cdr3_aa: CSVVNRGYTEAFF

j_call: TRBJ1-4
clone_size: NA
v_call: TRBV28
d_call: NA
cdr3_nt: TGTGCCAGCAGCCTCCAGGCTATTAATGAAAAACTGTTTTTT
cdr3_aa: CASSLQAINEKLFF

j_call: TRBJ2-6
clone_size: few
v_call: TRBV6-5
d_call: NA
cdr3_nt: TGTGCCAGCAGTTACTCAGGGGTGCCCGGGGTCCTGACTTTC
cdr3_aa: CASSYSGVPGVLTF

j_call: TRBJ1-2
clone_size: few
v_call: TRBV2
d_call: NA
cdr3_nt: TGTGCCAGCAGTGAAGACAGGGAGAGAGACTACACCTTC
cdr3_aa: CASSEDRERDYTF

j_call: TRBJ1-5
clone_size: NA
v_call: TRBV7-8
d_call: NA
cdr3_nt: TGTGCCAGCAGCTCCACGGGGGAGAGGGGCAATCAGCCCCAGCATTTT
cdr3_aa: CASSSTGERGNQPQHF

j_call: TRBJ2-1
clone_size: few
v_call: TRBV7-8
d_call: TRBD2
cdr3_nt: TGTGCCAGCAGCCGAACTGGACTAGCGGGGGCGCATGAGCAGTTCTTC
cdr3_aa: CASSRTGLAGAHEQFF

j_call: TRBJ2-5
clone_size: NA
v_call: TRBV28
d_call: NA
cdr3_nt: TGTGCCAGCAGTCTTCCGACTAGGGCGGGGGAGACCCAGTACTTC
cdr3_aa: CASSLPTRAGETQYF

j_call: TRBJ1-5
clone_size: few
v_call: TRBV19
d_call: TRBD1
cdr3_nt: TGTGCCAGTAGATGGACAGGGTGGGATCAGCCCCAGCATTTT
cdr3_aa: CASRWTGWDQPQHF

j_call: TRBJ2-7
clone_size: NA
v_call: TRBV4-2
d_call: NA
cdr3_nt: TGTGCCAGCAGCCAATTAAGTGGGCGGGGTGCTGGCTACGAGCAGTACTTC
cdr3_aa: CASSQLSGRGAGYEQYF

j_call: TRBJ2-5
clone_size: few
v_call: TRBV7-7
d_call: TRBD1
cdr3_nt: TGTGCCAGCAGCTTAGCAGGGGGCTTACAAGAGACCCAGTACTTC
cdr3_aa: CASSLAGGLQETQYF

j_call: TRBJ2-5
clone_size: few
v_call: TRBV18
d_call: NA
cdr3_nt: TGTGCCAGCTCACCCTCGACAGTAGCGGCGACCCAGTACTTC
cdr3_aa: CASSPSTVAATQYF

j_call: TRBJ2-1
clone_size: NA
v_call: TRBV28
d_call: TRBD2
cdr3_nt: TGTGCCAGCAGTTTCACCGGGACTAGTCCCTACAATGAGCAGTTCTTC
cdr3_aa: CASSFTGTSPYNEQFF

j_call: TRBJ2-5
clone_size: few
v_call: TRBV30
d_call: TRBD2
cdr3_nt: TGTGCCTGGAGTATGAGCGGGACCCCGGAGACCCAGTACTTC
cdr3_aa: CAWSMSGTPETQYF

j_call: TRBJ1-4
clone_size: once
v_call: TRBV2
d_call: NA
cdr3_nt: TGTGCCAGCAGAGGATCGCCGGGAGTAACTAATGAAAAACTGTTTTTT
cdr3_aa: CASRGSPGVTNEKLFF

j_call: TRBJ2-3
clone_size: few
v_call: TRBV2
d_call: NA
cdr3_nt: TGTGCCAGCAGTGAAGCATACGGGGAGCTAGTTAGGCCCCAGTATTTT
cdr3_aa: CASSEAYGELVRPQYF

j_call: TRBJ1-4
clone_size: NA
v_call: TRBV23-1
d_call: NA
cdr3_nt: TGCGCCAGCAGTGAACACCGCAGGGCCGCTGAAAAACTGTTTTTT
cdr3_aa: CASSEHRRAAEKLFF

j_call: TRBJ2-2
clone_size: few
v_call: TRBV29-1
d_call: NA
cdr3_nt: TGCAGCGTCTCAAGGCGGGCCGGGGAGCTGTTTTTT
cdr3_aa: CSVSRRAGELFF

j_call: TRBJ2-3
clone_size: few
v_call: TRBV30
d_call: TRBD2
cdr3_nt: TGTGCCTGGGAAACCGGGACTAGCGGGTCTAGCACAGATACGCAGTATTTT
cdr3_aa: CAWETGTSGSSTDTQYF

j_call: TRBJ2-1
clone_size: few
v_call: TRBV30
d_call: NA
cdr3_nt: TGTGCCTGGAGAAAAGGACAGGGTACGGGGGGGCAGTTCTTC
cdr3_aa: CAWRKGQGTGGQFF

j_call: TRBJ2-7
clone_size: NA
v_call: TRBV10-3
d_call: TRBD2
cdr3_nt: TGTGCCATCAGTGAGTCCCTAGTGGGCGGGAGGTCCTACGAGCAGTACTTC
cdr3_aa: CAISESLVGGRSYEQYF

j_call: TRBJ2-3
clone_size: few
v_call: TRBV25-1
d_call: TRBD1
cdr3_nt: TGTGCCAGCAGTGTCCGACAGGGTCTAGGCACAGATACGCAGTATTTT
cdr3_aa: CASSVRQGLGTDTQYF

j_call: TRBJ2-3
clone_size: NA
v_call: TRBV19
d_call: TRBD2
cdr3_nt: TGTGCCACCGGACTAGGATATACGCAGTATTTT
cdr3_aa: CATGLGYTQYF

j_call: TRBJ1-5
clone_size: NA
v_call: TRBV28
d_call: NA
cdr3_nt: TGTGCCAGCACCCTTCGGGTGTCTTCCGCCACACTCAATCAGCCCCAGCATTTT
cdr3_aa: CASTLRVSSATLNQPQHF

j_call: TRBJ2-5
clone_size: few
v_call: TRBV6-1
d_call: NA
cdr3_nt: TGTGCCAGCAGTCGGACTCGGTACCAAGAGACCCAGTACTTC
cdr3_aa: CASSRTRYQETQYF

j_call: TRBJ2-7
clone_size: few
v_call: TRBV5-1
d_call: NA
cdr3_nt: TGCGCCAGCAGCACCACTAGTGACTACCACGAGCAGTACTTC
cdr3_aa: CASSTTSDYHEQYF

j_call: TRBJ1-2
clone_size: few
v_call: TRBV19
d_call: NA
cdr3_nt: TGTGCCAGTAAGACGGGAACCCTTAACTATGGCTACACCTTC
cdr3_aa: CASKTGTLNYGYTF

j_call: TRBJ2-1
clone_size: NA
v_call: TRBV7-3
d_call: NA
cdr3_nt: TGTGCCAGCAGCCCTTCAGGGAGGGGGGGTGAGCAGTTCTTC
cdr3_aa: CASSPSGRGGEQFF

j_call: TRBJ1-1
clone_size: NA
v_call: TRBV5-1
d_call: TRBD1
cdr3_nt: TGCGCCAGCAGCAGGGACAGTATTGACACTGAAGCTTTCTTT
cdr3_aa: CASSRDSIDTEAFF

j_call: TRBJ2-2
clone_size: NA
v_call: TRBV18
d_call: TRBD2
cdr3_nt: TGTGCCAGCTCATCTGGACTAGCCCATACCGGGGAGCTGTTTTTT
cdr3_aa: CASSSGLAHTGELFF

j_call: TRBJ2-1
clone_size: NA
v_call: TRBV7-9
d_call: TRBD1
cdr3_nt: TGTGCCAGCAGCCCTGCAGGGGGAGCCTACAATGAGCAGTTCTTC
cdr3_aa: CASSPAGGAYNEQFF

j_call: TRBJ2-5
clone_size: NA
v_call: TRBV2
d_call: NA
cdr3_nt: TGTGCCACCAGCCCCCACATACAAGAGACCCAGTACTTC
cdr3_aa: CATSPHIQETQYF

j_call: TRBJ2-3
clone_size: few
v_call: TRBV6-1
d_call: TRBD2
cdr3_nt: TGTGCCAGCAGTGAAGGGATAGCGGGAGGTAGCACAGATACGCAGTATTTT
cdr3_aa: CASSEGIAGGSTDTQYF

j_call: TRBJ2-1
clone_size: few
v_call: TRBV7-6
d_call: NA
cdr3_nt: TGTGCCAGCAGCTCCCCGTCTGGGCAGCAGTTCTTC
cdr3_aa: CASSSPSGQQFF

j_call: TRBJ1-5
clone_size: NA
v_call: TRBV7-9
d_call: NA
cdr3_nt: TGTGCCAGCAGCCAAGACAGCGTCAGCAATCAGCCCCAGCATTTT
cdr3_aa: CASSQDSVSNQPQHF

j_call: TRBJ1-5
clone_size: few
v_call: TRBV5-1
d_call: NA
cdr3_nt: TGCGCCAGCAGCTCCGGAGAGAGCAATCAGCCCCAGCATTTT
cdr3_aa: CASSSGESNQPQHF

j_call: TRBJ2-1
clone_size: NA
v_call: TRBV27
d_call: TRBD1
cdr3_nt: TGTGCCAGTCAAGTCCGGGACAGGGGATACAATGAGCAGTTCTTC
cdr3_aa: CASQVRDRGYNEQFF

j_call: TRBJ2-3
clone_size: few
v_call: TRBV28
d_call: NA
cdr3_nt: TGTGCCAGCAGTACAACAGATACGCAGTATTTT
cdr3_aa: CASSTTDTQYF

j_call: TRBJ1-2
clone_size: few
v_call: TRBV28
d_call: TRBD1
cdr3_nt: TGTGCCAGCAGGGGGACAGGGGGACCGTATGGCTACACCTTC
cdr3_aa: CASRGTGGPYGYTF

j_call: TRBJ2-3
clone_size: NA
v_call: TRBV28
d_call: TRBD2
cdr3_nt: TGTGCCAGCAGTCCCGCGGGGACTAGCGGGATTGGAACGCAGTATTTT
cdr3_aa: CASSPAGTSGIGTQYF

j_call: TRBJ2-7
clone_size: NA
v_call: TRBV6-4
d_call: TRBD1
cdr3_nt: TGTGCCAGCAGTGAAAGGACAGGGACCGAGCAGTACTTC
cdr3_aa: CASSERTGTEQYF

j_call: TRBJ2-3
clone_size: NA
v_call: TRBV6-5
d_call: NA
cdr3_nt: TGTGCCAGCAGTTCGGCACAAGGAGGAGGCACAGATACGCAGTATTTT
cdr3_aa: CASSSAQGGGTDTQYF

j_call: TRBJ2-5
clone_size: NA
v_call: TRBV7-2
d_call: TRBD1
cdr3_nt: TGTGCTGAAATGGGACAGCCCGGTGAGACCCAGTACTTC
cdr3_aa: CAEMGQPGETQYF

j_call: TRBJ1-2
clone_size: NA
v_call: TRBV30
d_call: TRBD1
cdr3_nt: TGTGCCTGGAGTGCCCTTCCGGGACAGGGTGACTATGGCTACACCTTC
cdr3_aa: CAWSALPGQGDYGYTF

j_call: TRBJ2-5
clone_size: few
v_call: TRBV7-7
d_call: NA
cdr3_nt: TGTGCTAGCAGCTTAGAGGCTAGCAGAGAAGAGACCCAGTACTTC
cdr3_aa: CASSLEASREETQYF

j_call: TRBJ2-5
clone_size: NA
v_call: TRBV7-6
d_call: NA
cdr3_nt: TGTGCCAGCAGCCGGCGGGCCGGGTACCAAGAGACCCAGTACTTC
cdr3_aa: CASSRRAGYQETQYF

j_call: TRBJ2-2
clone_size: few
v_call: TRBV5-1
d_call: TRBD1
cdr3_nt: TGCGCCAGCAGCTTGGCTGGACAGGGATACACCGGGGAGCTGTTTTTT
cdr3_aa: CASSLAGQGYTGELFF

j_call: TRBJ1-2
clone_size: few
v_call: TRBV13
d_call: TRBD1
cdr3_nt: TGTGCCAGCAGCTTAAACAGGGGGCATGGCTACACCTTC
cdr3_aa: CASSLNRGHGYTF

j_call: TRBJ2-3
clone_size: few
v_call: TRBV7-3
d_call: NA
cdr3_nt: TGTGCCAGCAGCCCCCCCGGGGTTAGAGATACGCAGTATTTT
cdr3_aa: CASSPPGVRDTQYF

j_call: TRBJ2-1
clone_size: few
v_call: TRBV15
d_call: NA
cdr3_nt: TGTGCCACCAGCAGAGGGTCCGCTAGCTCCTACAATGAGCAGTTCTTC
cdr3_aa: CATSRGSASSYNEQFF

j_call: TRBJ2-1
clone_size: NA
v_call: TRBV14
d_call: NA
cdr3_nt: TGTGCCAGCAGCCAAGGTACTAGTCGCAATGAGCAGTTCTTC
cdr3_aa: CASSQGTSRNEQFF

j_call: TRBJ2-7
clone_size: few
v_call: TRBV27
d_call: TRBD2
cdr3_nt: TGTGCCAGCAGTTCCCCCCGAGCGGGAGCGTACGAGCAGTACTTC
cdr3_aa: CASSSPRAGAYEQYF

j_call: TRBJ2-5
clone_size: NA
v_call: TRBV29-1
d_call: TRBD2
cdr3_nt: TGCAGCGAGATTACTAGCGGGGAGACCCAGTACTTC
cdr3_aa: CSEITSGETQYF

j_call: TRBJ1-2
clone_size: few
v_call: TRBV7-2
d_call: NA
cdr3_nt: TGTGCCAGCAGCTTTAGGCAGGCTAATAACTATGGCTACACCTTC
cdr3_aa: CASSFRQANNYGYTF